This T cell receptor beta chain was identified in a study of blood T cell repertoires in COVID-19. In the study overall: Collection of acute and convalescent COVID-19 samples took place in the United States, Italy and Spain. T cells, B-cell-depleted T cells, or PBMCs provided the cDNA or gDNA that served as material.

How the authors handled the data: Reference gene primer amplification gave nucleated cell count estimates. The data were produced by immunoSEQ multiplex PCR, yet TCRdb's version contains in-frame clones alone and is incomplete. V, J and clone size reflect that table, while D and trimming were determined from the DNA. The table records 45,000 to 65,000 clones, about 80% of them present only once. CDR3 size: 13 residues. From germline, CDR1 is SEHNR and CDR2 FQNEAQ (reference sequence). V shed 8 bases and J shed 1 base, with 12 bases lying between them. Sequenced: peripheral blood. The chain has TRBV7-9 and TRBJ2-7, with TRBD1 as a possible D gene (8 bases). The TCR originated in a man between 60 and 75 years old with acute or convalescent COVID-19. For the CDR3, the DNA is TGTGCCAGCGCGGGGGACAGGTCCTACGAGCAGTACTTC. This translates into CASAGDRSYEQYF.